The clone carrying this TCR beta chain was recorded once. Antigen: not known. The sample originates from a study of shared clonotypes between healthy human individuals. Study-level results: Clonotype sharing across donors was expected to vary with sequencing depth. Even with large depth, rarefaction showed that sorted-subset sequencing was incomplete.

The germline gives CDR1 MNHEY, CDR2 SMNVEV (reference sequence). The CDR3 is made up of 17 amino acids. Deletions cut 3 bases from V and 0 bases from J, with 14 bases between. In the source study's methods: As immunoSEQ supplied junction-only sequences (without quality scores), filtering differed. Some clones are missing from TCRdb's copy, which holds only in-frame ones; the method was immunoSEQ multiplex PCR. D and trimming were read from the DNA, whereas the V and J calls and clone size are those reported in that table. The sample lists about 2.5 million clones, under 95% seen once, with 0.3% to 0.45% in the top ten.

The sequenced sample was naive CD4+ T cells from PBMCs. The subset was: CD45RA+ positively selected. The J gene is TRBJ1-4, the V gene TRBV27, with D tentatively TRBD1 (5 bases). The source of this sequence is a man in his late teens or twenties in good health. Some clones in this sample may be carry-over from other donors' samples. The CDR3 is CASSLEGPLTTNEKLFF. CDR3 DNA sequence: TGTGCCAGCAGTTTGGAGGGGCCACTTACAACTAATGAAAAACTGTTTTTT.